The entry below describes one T cell receptor beta chain. In the authors' workflow: Amplified reference gene primers provided the basis for estimating nucleated cell counts. Some clones are missing from TCRdb's copy, which holds only in-frame ones; the method was immunoSEQ multiplex PCR. V and J calls and clone size follow that table, whereas D and trimming were derived from the DNA. The sample carries about 64,000 clones, 81% recorded once. The length of the CDR3 is 14 residues. The germline gives CDR1 MGHRA, CDR2 YSYEKL. Trimming removed 3 bases at V and 4 bases at J, with 10 bases between. The data were obtained in a study of blood T cell repertoires in COVID-19. Overall study context: The United States, Italy and Spain supplied acute and convalescent COVID-19 samples.

Sequenced sample: peripheral blood. This clonotype was sampled from a man aged 80 or over with acute or convalescent COVID-19. The rearrangement joins TRBV4-1 to TRBJ1-5; tentative D call: TRBD1 (6 bases). The CDR3 nucleotides are TGCGCCAGCAGCCACCGGACAGAAAATCAGCCCCAGCATTTT. This codes for CASSHRTENQPQHF.